This is a list of T cell receptor beta chains from one sample in a study of T-cell memory formation after mild COVID-19. MiXCR was run by TCRdb on the 5' RACE reads, yielding one entry per CDR3 protein. The table lists 470,000 or so distinct CDR3 sequences, around a sixth of them singletons. Specimen: PBMCs or a T cell subset sorted from them (not recorded which). The receptors shown here come from an adult woman who had mild COVID-19 (a few samples of this study predate the infection). Cell type and time point are not known. CDR3s include the opening cysteine and the closing phenylalanine or tryptophan. A D gene is named only where the DNA matches it firmly. Only part of the rows carry a size: once, few, many, or a class if the clone is expanded.

TRBJ2-7 | 14 | TRBD2 | TRBV12-3/TRBV12-4 | NA | TGTGCCAGCAGTTTTGAGCGGGGATCCTACGAGCAGTACTTC | CASSFERGSYEQYF
TRBJ2-1 | 15 | NA | TRBV6-5 | few | TGTGCCAGCAGTTACGTAGCGGCATCCTACAATGAGCAGTTCTTC | CASSYVAASYNEQFF
TRBJ2-1 | 17 | TRBD2 | TRBV20-1 | few | TGCAGTGCTAGAGCCCCCTTGGCTAGCGGGGACGACAATGAGCAGTTCTTC | CSARAPLASGDDNEQFF
TRBJ2-2 | 17 | NA | TRBV24-1 | few | TGTGCCACCAGTGATTCACCTGGGACACAAGTTACCGGGGAGCTGTTTTTT | CATSDSPGTQVTGELFF
TRBJ2-3 | 15 | NA | TRBV29-1 | few | TGCAGCGTTGAAGACTGGGCAGGGGTCACAGATACGCAGTATTTT | CSVEDWAGVTDTQYF
TRBJ2-1 | 15 | NA | TRBV6-7 | NA | TGTGCCAGCAGCGCCCTTGGAGGCGGAGTCGATGAGCAGTTCTTC | CASSALGGGVDEQFF
TRBJ2-7 | 14 | NA | TRBV5-1 | many | TGCGCCAGCAGCTTCGGGACGGATGATTACGAGCAGTACTTC | CASSFGTDDYEQYF
TRBJ2-1 | 14 | NA | TRBV9 | few | TGTGCCAGCAGCCCCTGGGGACTCTACAATGAGCAGTTCTTC | CASSPWGLYNEQFF
TRBJ2-1 | 14 | NA | TRBV5-1 | many | TGCGCCAGCAGCTTGGGTAGCGGCTGGAATGAGCAGTTCTTC | CASSLGSGWNEQFF
TRBJ2-1 | 19 | TRBD2 | TRBV11-2 | few | TGTGCCAGCACCCCACCTGCGGGGACTAGCGGCTTTACCTACAATGAGCAGTTCTTC | CASTPPAGTSGFTYNEQFF
TRBJ2-7 | 17 | TRBD2 | TRBV7-2 | NA | TGTGCCAGCAGCTTAGCCGCTACCGGGAGGGCCGGATACGAGCAGTACTTC | CASSLAATGRAGYEQYF
TRBJ2-7 | 9 | NA | TRBV11-2 | NA | TGTGCCAGCAGCTCCCCGGGGGACTTC | CASSSPGDF
TRBJ2-1 | 13 | NA | TRBV12-3/TRBV12-4 | NA | TGTGCCAGCAGTTTCGGCCTGGAGAATGAGCAGTTCTTC | CASSFGLENEQFF
TRBJ2-5 | 14 | NA | TRBV7-9 | few | TGTGCCAGCAGCCACCAGAGGTCGAGGGAGACCCAGTACTTC | CASSHQRSRETQYF
TRBJ1-3 | 11 | TRBD1 | TRBV7-9 | NA | TGTGCCAGCAGCCGGGGACAGGTGATCATCTTT | CASSRGQVIIF
TRBJ2-3 | 11 | NA | TRBV20-1 | few | TGCAGTGCTAGGACCGCGCGAACGCAGTATTTT | CSARTARTQYF